This T cell receptor beta chain was sequenced in a study of early T cells in non-severe SARS-CoV-2 infection. Background on the study: Investigators sequenced bulk RNA drawn from unsorted whole blood, and chains remained unpaired.

Individual cDNA molecules carried attached unique molecular identifiers. One entry per CDR3 protein, called by TCRdb with MiXCR from the 5' RACE reads. The repertoire has around 70,000 distinct CDR3 sequences, less than 15% of them found once; the top ten carry around 3.8%. The study, taken as a whole, reports: Using VDJdb, the matching emphasized anti-spike CD8 responses while missing private and CD4 specificities.

CDR3 length: 17 amino acids. Germline V CDR1 and CDR2: KGHDR, SFDVKD. Trimming removed 5 bases from V and 1 base from J, with 14 bases in between. This clonotype has more than one count but fewer than ten. Antigen unknown. The TCR comes from an adult who was a healthcare worker with PCR-confirmed SARS-CoV-2 infection or an uninfected control (not recorded which). This chain joins TRBV24-1 and TRBJ2-6; a possible D gene is TRBD1 (6 bases). Sequenced: whole blood. CDR3 loop: CATSGGRGKSGANVLTF. CDR3 bases: TGTGCCACCAGTGGAGGCAGGGGAAAGTCTGGGGCCAACGTCCTGACTTTC.